This T cell receptor (beta chain) was retrieved from a study of CXCR3-negative and CXCR3-positive naive CD8 T cells. In regard to this clonotype: Its antigen is not known.

Carrying UMI labels, the TRB cDNA libraries were prepared through 5' RACE. TCRdb reprocessed the 5' RACE reads, with one entry per CDR3 protein and no DNA. This table holds under 70,000 distinct CDR3 sequences. Study observations and caveats: The TRBV-TRBJ usage of naive CXCR3-negative and CXCR3-positive cells was similar, but that of memory cells differed. For the naive subsets, surface CD5 was similar, and TCR strength was inferred from TRB CDR3 properties.

The receptor comes from a human donor in good health. Some clones in this sample may be carry-over from other donors' samples. Sequenced: memory CD8+ T cells from blood.

Here the CDR3 reads CASSITGGFTGELFF. The chain recombines TRBV5-5 with TRBJ2-2; TCRdb's D call of TRBD2 is untestable without DNA. Germline CDR1 and CDR2: SGHKS and YYEKEE (reference sequence). The CDR3 extends over 15 amino acids.